These 16 T cell receptor beta chains were all obtained from the same sample, sequenced in a study of Tregs in tolerant kidney transplant recipients. Some clones are missing from TCRdb's copy, which holds only in-frame ones; the method was immunoSEQ multiplex PCR. The table records under 85,000 clones, roughly nine tenths of them present only once. The sample here was CD4+ T cells from blood, taken before the transplant. The receptors shown here come from a human donor who received a combined kidney and bone marrow transplant.

The chain couples TRBV5-1 to TRBJ2-7; 12 bases match TRBD2. The ends lost 4 bases at V and 5 bases at J; junction bases unmatched: 7. The CDR3 extends over 15 amino acids. CDR1 and CDR2 (germline): SGHRS, YFSETQ. CDR3 in amino acids: CASSVSSGRADEQYF. CDR3 nucleotide sequence: TGCGCCAGCAGCGTTTCTAGCGGGAGGGCCGACGAGCAGTACTTC.

The chain couples TRBV14 to TRBJ2-2, with TRBD2 matching 8 bases. V lost 4 bases to trimming and J lost 4 bases; unmatched junction nucleotides: 8. The germline V gene encodes CDR1 SGHDN and CDR2 FVKESK. The CDR3 contains 16 residues. The chain's CDR3 is CASSPLSGRVTGELFF. The CDR3 nucleotides are TGTGCCAGCAGCCCCCTCAGCGGGAGAGTCACCGGGGAGCTGTTTTTT.

The CDR3 nucleotides are TGTGCCAGCAGCCAAGAAACCGGGACTAGCGACAATGAGCAGTTCTTC. Translated, it gives CASSQETGTSDNEQFF. The chain combines TRBV4-2 with TRBJ2-1; TRBD2 matches 10 bases. The germline gives CDR1 LGHNA, CDR2 YNFKEQ. After removal of 0 bases from V and 5 bases from J, the junction contained 4 bases not matched to a gene. The CDR3 length is 16 residues.

The genes are TRBV11-2 and TRBJ1-2, with TRBD1 matching over 7 bases. Germline V lookup: CDR1 SGHAT, CDR2 FQNNGV. The V and J ends lost 5 bases and 8 bases, in that order; junction bases with no gene match: 11. The length of the CDR3 is 14 residues. CDR3 coding DNA: TGTGCCAGCAGCCCAGTAGGAGGGGGCAGCGGCTACACCTTC. It codes for CASSPVGGGSGYTF.

The chain carries TRBV28 and TRBJ2-7, with 14 bases fitting TRBD2. Trimming at V came to 6 bases and at J to 4 bases, leaving 11 bases not matched to a gene. From germline, CDR1 is MDHEN and CDR2 SYDVKM. The CDR3 runs to 17 residues. CDR3 bases: TGTGCCAGCAGGCCTGCCTCCGGGACTAGCGGGAGTTACGAGCAGTACTTC. This gives the protein CASRPASGTSGSYEQYF. Full variable domain (rest looked up from reference TRBV28 and TRBJ2-7): DVKVTQSSRYLVKRTGEKVFLECVQDMDHENMFWYRQDPGLGLRLIYFSYDVKMKEKGDIPEGYSVSREKKERFSLILESASTNQTSMYLCASRPASGTSGSYEQYFGPGTRLTVT.

This chain joins TRBV29-1 and TRBJ1-1, with D possibly TRBD1 on 6 matching bases. Trimming removed 3 bases at V and 5 bases at J, with 10 bases between. CDR1 SQVTM and CDR2 ANQGSEA come from the germline V gene. This CDR3 comprises 12 residues. The CDR3 region has the DNA TGCAGCGTTGATAGGGGGGGGACTGAAGCTTTCTTT. Translated, it gives CSVDRGGTEAFF. Together with reference TRBV29-1 and TRBJ1-1, the CDR3 gives the full variable domain: SAVISQKPSRDICQRGTSLTIQCQVDSQVTMMFWYRQQPGQSLTLIATANQGSEATYESGFVIDKFPISRPNLTFSTLTVSNMSPEDSSIYLCSVDRGGTEAFFGQGTRLTVV.

The chain has TRBV4-3 and TRBJ1-2; D gene uncertain. The CDR3 length is 15 residues. The germline CDR1 and CDR2 sequences are LGHNA and YSLEER. Trimming shortened V by 0 bases and J by 2 bases, and 10 bases separated the two germline ends. In nucleotides, the CDR3 is TGCGCCAGCAGCCAAGATTCAGGCCTAAACTATGGCTACACCTTC. Amino acid sequence: CASSQDSGLNYGYTF.

V gene TRBV5-8 combines with J gene TRBJ1-3, with TRBD1 as a possible D gene (6 bases). V lost 5 bases to trimming and J lost 0 bases, with 21 bases between them. CDR1 SGHTS and CDR2 YDEGEE come from the germline V gene. The CDR3 covers 18 residues. CDR3 sequence: CASSDINPGHGSGNTIYF. CDR3 sequence (DNA): TGTGCCAGCAGTGACATAAATCCGGGACACGGCTCTGGAAACACCATATATTTT. Complete variable domain (other parts from reference TRBV5-8 and TRBJ1-3): EAGVTQSPTHLIKTRGQQATLRCSPISGHTSVYWYQQALGLGLQFLLWYDEGEERNRGNFPPRFSGRQFPNYSSELNVNALELEDSALYLCASSDINPGHGSGNTIYFGEGSWLTVV.

This chain links TRBV7-8 with TRBJ2-1; the match to TRBD2 covers 8 bases. The CDR3 covers 14 residues. Germline values: CDR1 SGHVS, CDR2 FQNEAQ. V was pared by 5 bases and J by 8 bases, with 8 bases of the junction left unmatched. CDR3 in DNA: TGTGCCAGCAGCCCGGGACTAGTGAAGGATGAGCAGTTCTTC. Translation gives CASSPGLVKDEQFF.

The rearrangement joins TRBV18 to TRBJ2-7; the match to TRBD1 covers 7 bases. The V gene's germline CDR1 is KGHSH and CDR2 LQKENI. The V gene end was trimmed by 3 bases and the J gene end by 1 base; junction bases not matched to a gene: 3. The CDR3 is made up of 14 amino acids. CDR3 residues: CASSPGTVSYEQYF. CDR3 DNA sequence: TGTGCCAGCTCACCCGGGACAGTTTCCTACGAGCAGTACTTC.

The V call is TRBV7-2, the J call TRBJ2-1; 9 bases map to TRBD2. V lost 0 bases to trimming and J lost 9 bases; unmatched junction nucleotides: 6. Germline V CDR1 and CDR2: SGHTA, FQGNSA. There are 15 residues in the CDR3. The CDR3 DNA sequence: TGTGCCAGCAGCTTAGCCCTAGCGGGAAACTCTGAGCAGTTCTTC. Its protein is CASSLALAGNSEQFF.

CDR3 DNA sequence: TGCGCCAGCAGCTTGGCTGGGGGCAGAGGGAACACCATATATTTT. It codes for CASSLAGGRGNTIYF. The rearrangement joins TRBV5-1 to TRBJ1-3; D perhaps matches TRBD1 (6 bases). Trimming took 0 bases from V and 7 from J, leaving 14 bases between them. The length of the CDR3 is 15 residues. Germline assignment: CDR1 SGHRS and CDR2 YFSETQ.

The chain carries TRBV15 and TRBJ2-7, with 9 positions matching TRBD2. The CDR3 spans 16 residues. Germline V CDR1 and CDR2: LNHNV, YYDKDF (reference sequence). V lost 2 bases and J lost 7; bases outside the gene matches: 12. This chain's CDR3 is CATSRLVAGGPREQYF. The CDR3 DNA reads TGTGCCACCAGCAGACTGGTTGCGGGAGGGCCGAGGGAGCAGTACTTC.

The chain joins TRBV11-3 to TRBJ2-7; D is perhaps TRBD2 (5 bases). The germline gives CDR1 SGHNT, CDR2 YENEEA. V was trimmed by 1 base and J by 8 bases, leaving 15 bases between them. The CDR3 length is 14 residues. The CDR3 nucleotides are TGTGCCAGCAGCTTAGGCCCGCCGGGGTCACAGCAGTACTTC. Amino acid sequence: CASSLGPPGSQQYF.

This clone was seen more than once but under ten times. The chain recombines TRBV12-5 with TRBJ2-7; D is unclear. Germline CDR1 LGHNT, CDR2 FRNRAP. Trimming cost V 0 bases and J 5 bases, with 5 bases left between them. The CDR3 has 12 amino acids. This CDR3 reads CASGLVHDEQYF. The CDR3 nucleotides read TGTGCTAGTGGTTTGGTACACGACGAGCAGTACTTC. The full variable domain, its missing parts supplied by reference TRBV12-5 and TRBJ2-7, is DARVTQTPRHKVTEMGQEVTMRCQPILGHNTVFWYRQTMMQGLELLAYFRNRAPLDDSGMPKDRFSAEMPDATLATLKIQPSEPRDSAVYFCASGLVHDEQYFGPGTRLTVT.

The CDR3 nucleotides read TGTGCCAGCAATTACAGGGGGGGGTACGAGCAGTACTTC. As protein: CASNYRGGYEQYF. V and J are TRBV2 and TRBJ2-7; weak D call: TRBD1 (8 bases). CDR1 and CDR2 from the germline V gene are SNHLY and FYNNEI. Trimming removed 7 bases from V and 4 bases from J, with 14 bases in between. The CDR3 is 13 amino acids.